The T cell receptor (beta chain) described here comes from a study of cytomegalovirus exposure and HLA in healthy donors. Whole-study context: An earlier analysis found 117 million unique TCR beta sequences from approximately 190 million T cells. A data release that came early held approximately 85 million unique TCRs from HLA-typed donors.

Comment on this clone: Its antigen is unknown.

The PCR had 60 Vbeta and 13 Jbeta primers. Method: immunoSEQ multiplex PCR; TCRdb's copy keeps in-frame clones and lacks some. Of around 150,000 clones listed, under 80% are singletons. Findings and caveats of the study: Previously analyzed data showed that most TCR beta V segments were productive at a frequency of about 90% or about 30%. A classifier reportedly called cytomegalovirus status with high sensitivity and specificity.

Germline V gene sequence: CDR1 MNHEY, CDR2 SMNVEV (reference sequence). With V trimmed by 5 bases and J by 0 bases, 4 bases remained unmatched. The CDR3 runs to 14 residues. The chain combines TRBV27 with TRBJ2-7, with TRBD1 matching 7 bases. The specimen was PBMCs. The source is a female donor in good health and CMV-seronegative. CDR3 sequence: CASSNRGLSYEQYF. In nucleotides, the CDR3 is TGTGCCAGCAGTAACAGGGGTCTCTCCTACGAGCAGTACTTC.